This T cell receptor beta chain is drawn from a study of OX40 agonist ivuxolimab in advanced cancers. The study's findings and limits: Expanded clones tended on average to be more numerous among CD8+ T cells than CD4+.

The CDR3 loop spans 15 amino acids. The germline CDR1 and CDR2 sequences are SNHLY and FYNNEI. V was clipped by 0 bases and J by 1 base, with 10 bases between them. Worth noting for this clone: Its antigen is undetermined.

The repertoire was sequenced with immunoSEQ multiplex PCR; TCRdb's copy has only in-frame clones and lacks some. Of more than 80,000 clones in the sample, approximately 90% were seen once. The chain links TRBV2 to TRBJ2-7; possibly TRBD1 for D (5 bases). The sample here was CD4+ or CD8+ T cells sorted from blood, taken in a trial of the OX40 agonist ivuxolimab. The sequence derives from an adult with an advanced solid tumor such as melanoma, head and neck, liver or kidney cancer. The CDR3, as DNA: TGTGCCAGCAGTGAAGCACCGGACACTTCCTACGAGCAGTACTTC. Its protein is CASSEAPDTSYEQYF.